The 2 T cell receptor beta chains below all came from one sample that was sequenced in a study of blood T cell repertoires in COVID-19. Method: immunoSEQ multiplex PCR; TCRdb's copy keeps in-frame clones and lacks some. The sample has around 70,000 clones, approximately 90% seen once. The sequenced material came from peripheral blood. All receptors come from a woman aged 55 to 70 with active COVID-19.

The rearrangement links TRBV9 to TRBJ1-5, with D perhaps TRBD1 (6 bases). V shed 3 bases and J shed 7 bases, with 14 bases lying between them. Looked up from germline, CDR1 is SGDLS and CDR2 is YYNGEE. There are 14 residues in the CDR3. CDR3 coding DNA: TGTGCCAGCAGCGGGGGGGGCTGGGGGCAGCCCCAGCATTTT. This translates into CASSGGGWGQPQHF.

This chain uses TRBV28 with TRBJ2-7; 15 bases line up with TRBD2. The CDR3 runs 19 residues. The V and J ends lost 5 bases and 3 bases, in that order; junction bases with no gene match: 14. Germline V lookup: CDR1 MDHEN, CDR2 SYDVKM. CDR3 DNA sequence: TGTGCCAGCAGTACCAGCGGACTAGCGGGAGGGCCTGGGGACTACGAGCAGTACTTC. This encodes CASSTSGLAGGPGDYEQYF.